Below are 2 T cell receptor beta chains sequenced from a single sample in a study of cytomegalovirus exposure and HLA in healthy donors. Assay used: immunoSEQ multiplex PCR; TCRdb lists only in-frame clones, some missing. The sample consists of roughly 200,000 clones, around 81% of them appearing once. The sequencing input was PBMCs. All receptors come from a woman under 30 in good health and CMV-seropositive.

V gene TRBV7-7 combines with J gene TRBJ2-1; possibly TRBD1 for D (6 bases). The CDR3 is 13 residues long. V lost 4 bases to trimming and J lost 8 bases, with 12 bases between them. Per germline, CDR1 SSHAT and CDR2 FNYEAQ (reference sequence). The CDR3 nucleotides read TGTGCCAGCAGCTCGCCAGGGGAAGATGAGCAGTTCTTC. Protein sequence: CASSSPGEDEQFF.

This chain connects TRBV23-1 to TRBJ2-5; D not certain. TRBV23-1 carries the ORF label, with uncertain function. The CDR3 runs to 16 residues. V lost 0 bases, J lost 4 bases, and 15 bases lay in between. The CDR3 DNA is TGCGCCAGCAGTCAATCAAGAGGCGAGCAGCGAGAGACCCAGTACTTC. This codes for CASSQSRGEQRETQYF.